The 7 T cell receptor beta chains below were found in one sample sequenced in a study of CD8 T cells in Susac syndrome. The RNA, about 0.45 to 1 ug, was put through reverse transcription using random hexamers. TCRdb recomputed calls from the immunoSEQ multiplex PCR reads with MiXCR, one row per CDR3 protein. Found here are about 250,000 distinct CDR3 sequences, 80% to 95% of them singletons; the top ten hold around 0.07%. Sequences were obtained from CD4+ T cells from PBMCs. Receptors originate from a human donor with multiple sclerosis.

The chain couples TRBV4-2 to TRBJ1-1, with unresolved D. Trimming left V 7 bases short and J 4 bases short, with 13 bases between. Germline CDR1 and CDR2: LGHNA and YNFKEQ. The CDR3 totals 13 residues. The CDR3 protein is CASTASRSTEAFF. The CDR3 nucleotides read TGTGCCAGCACCGCAAGTAGATCCACTGAAGCTTTCTTT.

The chain uses TRBV6-5 and TRBJ1-1, with a weak D call TRBD1 (5 bases). Germline lookup yields CDR1 MNHEY and CDR2 SVGAGI. V was shortened by 7 bases and J by 2 bases, with 14 bases between the two germline ends. The CDR3 is made up of 14 amino acids. CDR3 loop: CASKPGTGNTEAFF. CDR3 nucleotide sequence: TGTGCCAGCAAACCCGGGACGGGTAACACTGAAGCTTTCTTT.

The DNA for the CDR3 is TGTGCCAGCAGTGGACGGCAAATGAACACTGAAGCTTTCTTT. It encodes CASSGRQMNTEAFF. This chain uses TRBV25-1 with TRBJ1-1, with no clear D. The CDR3 sequence is 14 residues long. Per the germline V gene, CDR1 is MGHDK and CDR2 is SYGVNS. V dropped 4 bases and J dropped 0 bases, with 9 bases sitting between them.

This sequence joins TRBV6-2 or TRBV6-3 and TRBJ2-7, with D possibly TRBD1 on 5 matching bases. In germline, CDR1 is MNHEY, CDR2 SVGEGT. Trimming removed 0 bases from V and 2 bases from J, with 8 bases in between. The CDR3 is 14 residues long. CDR3 DNA sequence: TGTGCCAGCAGTTACTCAGGGGTTGCCTACGAGCAGTACGTC. Residues: CASSYSGVAYEQYV.

The rearrangement joins TRBV5-1 to TRBJ2-3; the D gene could be TRBD1 or TRBD2 (5 bases each). Germline CDR1 and CDR2: SGHRS and YFSETQ. V was cut by 4 bases and J by 4 bases, with 16 bases left in between. The CDR3 covers 15 residues. The CDR3 DNA reads TGCGCCAGCAGCGAGGGGCCCCAAACGGCAGATACGCAGTATTTT. This translates into CASSEGPQTADTQYF.

The rearrangement links TRBV6-2 or TRBV6-3 to TRBJ2-7; 10 nucleotides agree with TRBD2. The CDR3 extends over 15 amino acids. J gave up 5 bases and V 6 bases, and 10 bases lay outside the gene matches. The germline V gene encodes CDR1 MNHEY and CDR2 SVGEGT. The CDR3 DNA follows: TGTGCCAGCAGCCGGACTAGCGGACTCCCTAACGAGCAGTACGTC. This codes for CASSRTSGLPNEQYV.

The chain uses TRBV12-3 or TRBV12-4 and TRBJ1-5; perhaps TRBD1 as D (6 bases). V shed 2 bases and J shed 11 bases, with 13 bases lying between them. The length of the CDR3 is 13 residues. CDR3 sequence reads: CASSLRGPGAQHF. CDR3 DNA: TGTGCCAGCAGTTTACGGGGGCCTGGAGCCCAGCATTTT.